The sequence of this T cell receptor (beta chain) was determined in a study of blood T cells in healthy people across ages. Broader study findings: A greater number of naive CD4+ cells and higher diversity distinguished long-lived donors from aged donors.

The V gene's germline CDR1 is SGHAT and CDR2 FQNNGV. The CDR3 is 15 residues long. This clonotype was detected only once. What it recognizes is unknown. One junction end does not reproduce the germline sequence, and a read error may be involved. Combining a sample-barcoded 5' primer with a J-beta primer mix, a second PCR ran for roughly 7 to 12 cycles. From the 5' RACE reads, TCRdb called clonotypes with MiXCR, one entry per CDR3 protein. The table shows about 640,000 distinct CDR3 sequences, with under 65% occurring only once. All donors came from Russia, were Caucasian and healthy, and spanned ages 6 to 90.

Sequenced: blood. The genes are TRBV11-2 and TRBJ2-1; TRBD2 matches at 10 bases. The source of this sequence is a man aged 55-75 years in good health. CDR3 amino acids: CACSPGTSVFNEQFF. For the CDR3, the DNA is TGTGCCTGCAGCCCCGGGACTAGCGTTTTTAATGAGCAGTTCTTC. Variable domain in full (rest from reference TRBV11-2 and TRBJ2-1): EAGVAQSPRYKIIEKRQSVAFWCNPISGHATLYWYQQILGQGPKLLIQFQNNGVVDDSQLPKDRFSAERLKGVDSTLKIQPAKLEDSAVYLCACSPGTSVFNEQFFGPGTRLTVL.